The clone carrying this TCR beta chain has a single count. These data belong to a study of T cell responses to AZD1222 COVID-19 vaccine. Germline V gives CDR1 SNHLY, CDR2 FYNNEI. The germline V and J ends were trimmed by 6 bases and 7 bases, with 16 bases remaining between them. This CDR3 has 15 residues. This table comes from immunoSEQ multiplex PCR, and its TCRdb copy is limited to in-frame clones, with some not included. The sample records 25,000 to 35,000 clones, around 80% being singletons. The sequence came from an adult in good health. The material was peripheral blood, obtained on day 0 of AZD1222 vaccination. The gene calls are TRBV2 and TRBJ1-6, with D possibly matching TRBD1 (5 bases). CDR3 nucleotide sequence: TGTGCCAGCAGCGGCATAGGGGTGGGCAATTCACCCCTCCACTTT. This codes for CASSGIGVGNSPLHF. Combining the CDR3 with reference TRBV2 and TRBJ1-6 gives the whole variable domain EPEVTQTPSHQVTQMGQEVILRCVPISNHLYFYWYRQILGQKVEFLVSFYNNEISEKSEIFDDQFSVERPDGSNFTLKIRSTKLEDSAMYFCASSGIGVGNSPLHFGNGTRLTVT.